This note documents a single T cell receptor beta chain sequence. The data originate from a study of T cells in Graves' hyperthyroidism and ophthalmopathy. Using RNA transcripts as the source, TCR beta CDR3 regions were amplified. The HTBI primer set was used in a first-round RT-PCR of the TCR CDR3. TCRdb analysed the multiplex PCR reads with MiXCR anew, one entry per CDR3 protein. The sample lists hundreds of thousands of distinct CDR3 sequences, around 15% occurring once. The trim removed 4 bases at V and 4 bases at J, leaving 7 bases unmatched. Per germline, CDR1 SGHRS and CDR2 YFSETQ. The CDR3 runs to 16 residues. Patients showing uncontrolled infection, other autoimmune disease, pregnancy or lactation were ineligible.

The sequenced sample consisted of blood. This chain connects TRBV5-1 to TRBJ2-1; 11 bases are a match to TRBD2. The source of this sequence is a young man with Graves' ophthalmopathy. CDR3: CASSGALAGGYNEQFF. CDR3 coding DNA: TGCGCCAGCAGCGGCGCCCTAGCGGGGGGATACAATGAGCAGTTCTTC. Complete variable domain (other parts from reference TRBV5-1 and TRBJ2-1): KAGVTQTPRYLIKTRGQQVTLSCSPISGHRSVSWYQQTPGQGLQFLFEYFSETQRNKGNFPGRFSGRQFSNSRSEMNVSTLELGDSALYLCASSGALAGGYNEQFFGPGTRLTVL.